This TCR beta chain comes out of a study of molecular identifiers for immune sequencing clone quantification. General study points: Spiked Jurkat TCR RNA equal to one cell could reportedly be picked out among 850,000 to 1,000,000 naive cells.

A note on this clonotype: Its antigen remains unidentified. This sequence may be a read error, since a much larger clone differs from it by one base.

V lost 0 bases and J lost 2, with 10 bases in between. This CDR3 has 15 amino acids. Germline V gene lookup returns CDR1 LNHNV and CDR2 YYDKDF (reference sequence). TCRdb analysed the PCR reads with MiXCR anew, one entry per CDR3 protein. The sample holds around 70,000 distinct CDR3 sequences; less than 20% are singletons and the top ten take about 1.6%. As CD8+CD4-CCR7+CD45RA+ cells, naive CD8 T cells were sorted. The receptor's source is a human donor in good health. Some libraries in this study had Jurkat cell RNA spiked in. The chain couples TRBV15 to TRBJ1-1; the D is unclear. Sample: naive CD8+ T cells from blood, with Jurkat cell RNA spiked in. Subset given: FACS-sorted CD8+CD4-CCR7+CD45RA+ naive T cells. CDR3 nucleotides: TGTGCCACCAGCAGAGAGAAAGCGTCAAACACTGAAGCTTTCTTT. Translated: CATSREKASNTEAFF.